Here is one T cell receptor beta chain with its context. Different DNA sequences within this sample yield the same CDR3. This sample is part of a study of shared clonotypes between healthy human individuals. The CDR3 spans 15 residues. CDR1 and CDR2 (germline): MRHNA, SNTAGT. The V end was cut by 4 bases, the J end by 0 bases, with 9 bases between. For each subset, genomic DNA was distributed in equal portions over several immunoSEQ plates. Assay used: immunoSEQ multiplex PCR; TCRdb lists only in-frame clones, some missing. Among about 1 million clones listed, about 75% were seen once. The origin of this receptor is a man aged 18-30 years in good health. Sequencing was performed on memory CD4+ T cells sorted from blood. Specified subset: CD45RA-negative fraction. The chain is built from TRBV6-4 and TRBJ2-2; D unresolved. The DNA of the CDR3 is TGTGCCAGCAGTGTCGGCAGCGCGAACACCGGGGAGCTGTTTTTT. It codes for CASSVGSANTGELFF.